A selection of T cell receptor beta chains follows, all from one sample in a study of control samples from healthy donors and cancer patients. TCRdb keeps only in-frame clones here, not all; method: immunoSEQ multiplex PCR. This table holds 99,000 or so clones, 83% found once. Sample: blood. The origin of the receptors is a woman aged 45 to 65 in good health. CDR3s include the opening cysteine and the closing phenylalanine or tryptophan. The D gene is left open where the match is weak. The size entry is marked missing in some rows and otherwise reads once, few, many or a size class.

j_call v_call d_call clone_size cdr3_nt cdr3_aa
TRBJ2-1 TRBV27 TRBD2 - TGTGCCAGCAGTCCCCTAACTAGCGGGATATACAATGAGCAGTTCTTC CASSPLTSGIYNEQFF
TRBJ1-2 TRBV19 TRBD1 - TGTGCCAGCCACCGGGACAGGGATCATGGCTACACCTTC CASHRDRDHGYTF
TRBJ2-2 TRBV7-3 - - TGTGCCAGCAGCCGGGTAGCCGGGGAGCTGTTTTTT CASSRVAGELFF
TRBJ2-2 TRBV7-2 - few TGTGCCAGCAGCTTAGCAGGGGGCACCGGGGAGCTGTTTTTT CASSLAGGTGELFF
TRBJ1-3 TRBV3-1/TRBV3-2 TRBD1 few TGTGCCAGCAGCCAGGCAACCAGGGGGCGCCGTGGAAACACCATATATTTT CASSQATRGRRGNTIYF
TRBJ2-3 TRBV11-2 - once TGTGCCAGCAGCTTTAACCCCTTCGAATATAGCACAGATACGCAGTATTTT CASSFNPFEYSTDTQYF
TRBJ2-7 TRBV27 - - TGTGCCAGCAGTTTATCCGGCAGGGGGGTTTCCTACGAGCAGTACTTC CASSLSGRGVSYEQYF
TRBJ2-3 TRBV7-9 TRBD2 - TGTGCCAGCAGCTTAGGGGGACTAGGTACAGATACGCAGTATTTT CASSLGGLGTDTQYF
TRBJ2-5 TRBV5-5 - - TGTGCCAGCTCCTCTTTAGAGTCGGAGACCCAGTACTTC CASSSLESETQYF
TRBJ1-1 TRBV28 - - TGTGCCATGTCGAGCCCAGGGGACACTGAAGCTTTCTTT CAMSSPGDTEAFF
TRBJ1-2 TRBV21-1 - - TGTGCCAGCAGCAAAACGCGGGTCTACTATGGCTACACCTTC CASSKTRVYYGYTF
TRBJ1-3 TRBV30 - - TGTGCCTGGAATACCCTTTCTGGAAACACCATATATTTT CAWNTLSGNTIYF
TRBJ1-2 TRBV7-2 TRBD1 - TGTGCCAGCAGCAACACAGGGGGCTCCGGCTACACCTTC CASSNTGGSGYTF
TRBJ1-2 TRBV7-9 TRBD1 - TGTGCCAGCAGCTTGGGGGGACAGGGGGCTGTCTATGGCTACACCTTC CASSLGGQGAVYGYTF
TRBJ2-2 TRBV27 TRBD2 - TGTGCCAGCAGCCTGACTAGCGGGAGTGGCGGGGAGCTGTTTTTT CASSLTSGSGGELFF
TRBJ2-1 TRBV28 - - TGTGCCAGCAGTTTGAGAGACAGCATTAGGGTCGATGAGCAGTTCTTC CASSLRDSIRVDEQFF
TRBJ1-4 TRBV18 - once TGTGCCAGCTCACCGAACAGGGATGAAAAACTGTTTTTT CASSPNRDEKLFF
TRBJ2-3 TRBV20-1 TRBD1 - TGCAGTGCTAGTCCACATTCAGGGGGAACGGGTACGCAGTATTTT CSASPHSGGTGTQYF
TRBJ1-1 TRBV21-1 - - TGTGCCAGCGTTGGGGGGAACACTGAAGCTTTCTTT CASVGGNTEAFF
TRBJ1-1 TRBV7-3 - - TGTGCCAGCAGCTTAAGCAGGGGAGGAGAAGCTTTCTTT CASSLSRGGEAFF
TRBJ2-5 TRBV7-3 TRBD1 - TGTGCCAGCAGCCTACAGGGGATCCAAGAGACCCAGTACTTC CASSLQGIQETQYF
TRBJ1-1 TRBV28 TRBD1 hyperexpanded TGTGCCAGCAGTTCCCAACGGACAGGCTTTAACACTGAAGCTTTCTTT CASSSQRTGFNTEAFF
TRBJ2-3 TRBV7-2 TRBD2 - TGTGCCAGCAGCCCCGGGGATCCGGGGGGAGATACGCAGTATTTT CASSPGDPGGDTQYF
TRBJ1-4 TRBV27 - once TGTGCCAGCAGTTTTGACAGAGTTAATGAAAAACTGTTTTTT CASSFDRVNEKLFF
TRBJ1-3 TRBV15 - - TGTGCCACCAGCAGCTGGCCAAATGGAAACACCATATATTTT CATSSWPNGNTIYF
TRBJ1-2 TRBV7-9 - - TGTGCCAGCAGCTTAGGACTGTTTAACTATGGCTACACCTTC CASSLGLFNYGYTF
TRBJ1-4 TRBV25-1 TRBD1 medium-sized TGTGCCAGCAGGGGGACACAGGGGCATAATGAAAAACTGTTTTTT CASRGTQGHNEKLFF
TRBJ1-2 TRBV19 - - TGTGCCAGTAGTGAAGGGGCCCTGCGGGGCTACACCTTC CASSEGALRGYTF
TRBJ2-4 TRBV6-4 TRBD1 - TGTGCCAGCAGTGCTGGACCGGGGACAGAAAACATTCAGTACTTC CASSAGPGTENIQYF
TRBJ2-1 TRBV28 TRBD2 - TGTGCCAGCAGTTCCCGGACTAGCGGGACACCATCTGGTGAGCAGTTCTTC CASSSRTSGTPSGEQFF
TRBJ1-1 TRBV5-4 - once TGTGCCAGCAGCTTCCGGGGGGCGGATACTGAAGCTTTCTTT CASSFRGADTEAFF
TRBJ2-1 TRBV29-1 TRBD2 - TGCAGCGTTGAGGCGGGGGGGAATGAGCAGTTCTTC CSVEAGGNEQFF
TRBJ2-1 TRBV4-1 - - TGCGCCAGCGGGGCGGCCTATAATGAGCAGTTCTTC CASGAAYNEQFF
TRBJ1-4 TRBV4-3 TRBD1 - TGCGCCAGCAGCCAAGTATTTTGGGGGACAGGGGATGAAAAACTGTTTTTT CASSQVFWGTGDEKLFF
TRBJ2-1 TRBV18 - - TGTGCCAGCTCACCACTGGCTAGAAATGAGCAGTTCTTC CASSPLARNEQFF
TRBJ2-2 TRBV9 TRBD1 - TGTGCCAGCAGCGCATCACCGGGACAGGGGAACACCGGGGAGCTGTTTTTT CASSASPGQGNTGELFF
TRBJ2-7 TRBV19 TRBD1 - TGTGCCAGTAGTATAAGTAGACAGGGCGCCTACGAGCAGTACTTC CASSISRQGAYEQYF
TRBJ2-7 TRBV10-1 - - TGCGCCAGCAGTGAGTACCTCCATGACAGGTTGGCCTACGAGCAGTACTTC CASSEYLHDRLAYEQYF
TRBJ1-2 TRBV12-3/TRBV12-4 - - TGTGCCAGCAGTTTATGGGAGAGCTATGGCTACACCTTC CASSLWESYGYTF
TRBJ2-5 TRBV7-9 TRBD2 - TGTGCCAGCAGCCCAATCCCGTTTCGACTAGCGGGAGAAGAGACCCAGTACTTC CASSPIPFRLAGEETQYF
TRBJ2-3 TRBV6-4 - - TGTGCCAGCAGTGAGGGCAGCCTACCTAGCGACGGCACAGATACGCAGTATTTT CASSEGSLPSDGTDTQYF